A selection of T cell receptor beta chains follows, all from one sample in a study of cytomegalovirus exposure and HLA in healthy donors. TCRdb's copy holds only in-frame clones and misses some; the assay was immunoSEQ multiplex PCR. This table has 170,000 or so clones, 60% to 85% appearing once. Input material: PBMCs. Receptors were obtained from a male donor in good health and CMV-seronegative. CDR3s include the opening cysteine and the closing phenylalanine or tryptophan. Each record gives: V gene, CDR3 protein.

v_gene: TRBV4-1
CDR3aa: CASSQKRGHTPLSNTGELFF

v_gene: TRBV28
CDR3aa: CASVQGNEKLFF

v_gene: TRBV6-5
CDR3aa: CASSYSGGYGYTF

v_gene: TRBV6-1
CDR3aa: CASRQGGEQYF

v_gene: TRBV10-3
CDR3aa: CAISVLAENNEQFF

v_gene: TRBV28
CDR3aa: CASSLSSYNSPLHF

v_gene: TRBV2
CDR3aa: CASTGLAGNEQFF

v_gene: TRBV9
CDR3aa: CASSVRGIDTQYF

v_gene: TRBV28
CDR3aa: CASRLQGGHNSPLHF

v_gene: TRBV11-2
CDR3aa: CASSWRTDTQYF

v_gene: TRBV10-1
CDR3aa: CASSESLGALNTQYF

v_gene: TRBV7-3
CDR3aa: CASSPGTGGADTQYF

v_gene: TRBV27
CDR3aa: CASSLRVSYEQYF

v_gene: TRBV18
CDR3aa: CASSPGTGEHGELFF

v_gene: TRBV10-3
CDR3aa: CAISEREGYNEQFF

v_gene: TRBV2
CDR3aa: CASRAGTSGYNEQFF

v_gene: TRBV6-1
CDR3aa: CASSEPGLAGLNEQFF

v_gene: TRBV9
CDR3aa: CASSGGWTSGSNEQFF

v_gene: TRBV11-2
CDR3aa: CASSLGLAGGLGGDTQYF

v_gene: TRBV29-1
CDR3aa: CSVVRGSGNTIYF

v_gene: TRBV28
CDR3aa: CASSFLDSSYEQYF

v_gene: TRBV14
CDR3aa: CASSNRGNYGYTF

v_gene: TRBV9
CDR3aa: CASSVGRVDQPQHF

v_gene: TRBV28
CDR3aa: CASRVPANTGELFF

v_gene: TRBV6-5
CDR3aa: CASSYSKATSGYEQYF

v_gene: TRBV6-5
CDR3aa: CASSSRGGVYEQYF

v_gene: TRBV5-6
CDR3aa: CASSFNYEQYF

v_gene: TRBV28
CDR3aa: CASSFIRLAVYEQYF

v_gene: TRBV9
CDR3aa: CASSGGQGSYNEQFF

v_gene: TRBV6-5
CDR3aa: CASSGSVNQPQHF

v_gene: TRBV4-1
CDR3aa: CASSNSRTGGGYGYTF

v_gene: TRBV29-1
CDR3aa: CSEGDRAQETQYF

v_gene: TRBV6-1
CDR3aa: CASSETPDTGELFF

v_gene: TRBV9
CDR3aa: CASSVEGTRGGTDTQYF

v_gene: TRBV27
CDR3aa: CASTVSYNSPLHF

v_gene: TRBV30
CDR3aa: CAWSTGGGNEQFF

v_gene: TRBV5-6
CDR3aa: CASSHRAGGNWTPLHF

v_gene: TRBV6-6
CDR3aa: CASSYSGRVDSPLHF

v_gene: TRBV7-9
CDR3aa: CASSLVSGRKNIQYF

v_gene: TRBV9
CDR3aa: CASSAGTAGNTIYF

v_gene: TRBV19
CDR3aa: CASSIIGLDRGNSPLHF

v_gene: TRBV4-2
CDR3aa: CASGLGTSGTYEQYF

v_gene: TRBV15
CDR3aa: CATSRTGLSTNEKLFF

v_gene: TRBV2
CDR3aa: CASSEARTGGIRNTIYF

v_gene: TRBV6-1
CDR3aa: CASSRIGGGYTF

v_gene: TRBV5-1
CDR3aa: CASSWNPGLENYEQYF

v_gene: TRBV6-5
CDR3aa: CASSYSVLAGDTQYF

v_gene: TRBV19
CDR3aa: CASSTYSASEQFF

v_gene: TRBV28
CDR3aa: CASSLSVEQYF

v_gene: TRBV7-6
CDR3aa: CASSSTGGGGALYNEQFF

v_gene: TRBV9
CDR3aa: CASSVASGRSYNEQFF

v_gene: TRBV28
CDR3aa: CASSFDSGDHNEQFF

v_gene: TRBV9
CDR3aa: CASSSGTSGRTNTGELFF

v_gene: TRBV27
CDR3aa: CASSGTSGSWYEQYF

v_gene: TRBV7-8
CDR3aa: CASIGTSGFSYNEQFF

v_gene: TRBV6-5
CDR3aa: CASLGGRGTGELFF